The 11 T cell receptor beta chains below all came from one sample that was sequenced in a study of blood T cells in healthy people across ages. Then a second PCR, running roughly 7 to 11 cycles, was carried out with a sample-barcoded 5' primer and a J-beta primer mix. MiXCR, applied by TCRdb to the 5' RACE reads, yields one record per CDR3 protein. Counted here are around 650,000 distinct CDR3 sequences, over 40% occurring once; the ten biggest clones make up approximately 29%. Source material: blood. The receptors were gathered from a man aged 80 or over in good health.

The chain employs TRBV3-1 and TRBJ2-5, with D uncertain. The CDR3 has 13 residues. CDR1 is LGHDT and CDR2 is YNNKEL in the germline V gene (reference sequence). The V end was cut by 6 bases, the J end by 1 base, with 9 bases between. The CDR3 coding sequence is TGTGCCAGCAGGTTGTCTAGCCAAGAGACCCAGTACTTC. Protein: CASRLSSQETQYF.

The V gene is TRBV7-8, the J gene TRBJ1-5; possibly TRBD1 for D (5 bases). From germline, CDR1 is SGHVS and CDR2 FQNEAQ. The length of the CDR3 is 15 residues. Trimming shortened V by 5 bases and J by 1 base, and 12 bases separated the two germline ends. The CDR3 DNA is TGTGCCAGCAGCATAACCCGGGACAGCAATCAGCCCCAGCATTTT. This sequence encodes CASSITRDSNQPQHF.

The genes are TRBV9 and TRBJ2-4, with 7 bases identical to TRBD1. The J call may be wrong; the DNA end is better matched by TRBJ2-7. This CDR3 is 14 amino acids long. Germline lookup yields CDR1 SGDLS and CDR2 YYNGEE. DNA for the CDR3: TGTGCCAGCAGCCCGCGGATCAGGGGGAGCGAGCAGTACTTC. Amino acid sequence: CASSPRIRGSEQYF.

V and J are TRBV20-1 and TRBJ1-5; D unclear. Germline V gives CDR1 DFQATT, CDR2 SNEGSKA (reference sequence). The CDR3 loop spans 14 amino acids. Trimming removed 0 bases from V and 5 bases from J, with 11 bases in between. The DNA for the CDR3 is TGCAGTGCTAGAGATCCGGCGGGCTATCAGCCCCAGCATTTT. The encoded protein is CSARDPAGYQPQHF.

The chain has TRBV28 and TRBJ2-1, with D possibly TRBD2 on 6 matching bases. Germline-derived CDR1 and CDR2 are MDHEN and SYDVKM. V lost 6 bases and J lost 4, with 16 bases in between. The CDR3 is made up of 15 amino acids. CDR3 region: CASSLLRGLYNEQFF. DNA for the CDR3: TGTGCCAGCAGCTTGTTGCGGGGACTGTACAATGAGCAGTTCTTC.

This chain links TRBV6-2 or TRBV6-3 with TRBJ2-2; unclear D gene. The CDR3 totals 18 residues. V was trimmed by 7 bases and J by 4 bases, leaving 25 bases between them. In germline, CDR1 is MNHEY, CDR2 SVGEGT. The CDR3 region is CASTLARSRVNVTGELFF. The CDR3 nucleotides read TGTGCCAGCACCTTAGCCCGGAGTAGAGTTAATGTCACCGGGGAGCTGTTTTTT.

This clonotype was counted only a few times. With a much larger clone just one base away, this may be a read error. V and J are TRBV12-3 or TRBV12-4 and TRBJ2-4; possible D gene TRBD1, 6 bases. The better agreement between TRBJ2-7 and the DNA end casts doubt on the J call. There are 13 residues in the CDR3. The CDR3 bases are TGTGCCAGCAGTGTAAGGGGGACCCACGAGCAGTACTTC. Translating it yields CASSVRGTHEQYF.

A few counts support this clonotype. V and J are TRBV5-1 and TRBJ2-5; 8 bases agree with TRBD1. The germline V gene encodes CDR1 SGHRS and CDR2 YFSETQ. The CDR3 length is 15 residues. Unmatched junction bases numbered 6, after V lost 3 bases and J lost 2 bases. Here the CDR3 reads CASSSYGQGQETQYF. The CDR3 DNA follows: TGCGCCAGCAGCTCCTACGGACAGGGTCAAGAGACCCAGTACTTC.

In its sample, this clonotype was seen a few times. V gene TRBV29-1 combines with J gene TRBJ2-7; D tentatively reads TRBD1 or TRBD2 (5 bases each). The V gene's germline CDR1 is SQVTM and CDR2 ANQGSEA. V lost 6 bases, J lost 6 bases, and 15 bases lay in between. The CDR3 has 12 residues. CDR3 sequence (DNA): TGCAGCGTACCGGGACGCGCGAGCGAGCAGTACTTC. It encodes CSVPGRASEQYF.

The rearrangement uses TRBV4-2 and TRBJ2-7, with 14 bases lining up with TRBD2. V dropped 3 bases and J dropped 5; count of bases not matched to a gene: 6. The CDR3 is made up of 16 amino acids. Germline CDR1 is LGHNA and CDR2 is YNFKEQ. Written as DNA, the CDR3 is TGTGCCAGCAGCCAGAGACTAGCGGGGGGGAATAACGAGCAGTACTTC. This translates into CASSQRLAGGNNEQYF.

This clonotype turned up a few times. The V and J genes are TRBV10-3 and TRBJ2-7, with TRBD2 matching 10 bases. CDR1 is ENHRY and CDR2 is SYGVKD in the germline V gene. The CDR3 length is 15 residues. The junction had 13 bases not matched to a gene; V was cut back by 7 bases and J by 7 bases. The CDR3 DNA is TGTGCCATCATGGGGTTGGGTAGCGGGAGGAAAGAGCAGTACTTC. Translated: CAIMGLGSGRKEQYF.